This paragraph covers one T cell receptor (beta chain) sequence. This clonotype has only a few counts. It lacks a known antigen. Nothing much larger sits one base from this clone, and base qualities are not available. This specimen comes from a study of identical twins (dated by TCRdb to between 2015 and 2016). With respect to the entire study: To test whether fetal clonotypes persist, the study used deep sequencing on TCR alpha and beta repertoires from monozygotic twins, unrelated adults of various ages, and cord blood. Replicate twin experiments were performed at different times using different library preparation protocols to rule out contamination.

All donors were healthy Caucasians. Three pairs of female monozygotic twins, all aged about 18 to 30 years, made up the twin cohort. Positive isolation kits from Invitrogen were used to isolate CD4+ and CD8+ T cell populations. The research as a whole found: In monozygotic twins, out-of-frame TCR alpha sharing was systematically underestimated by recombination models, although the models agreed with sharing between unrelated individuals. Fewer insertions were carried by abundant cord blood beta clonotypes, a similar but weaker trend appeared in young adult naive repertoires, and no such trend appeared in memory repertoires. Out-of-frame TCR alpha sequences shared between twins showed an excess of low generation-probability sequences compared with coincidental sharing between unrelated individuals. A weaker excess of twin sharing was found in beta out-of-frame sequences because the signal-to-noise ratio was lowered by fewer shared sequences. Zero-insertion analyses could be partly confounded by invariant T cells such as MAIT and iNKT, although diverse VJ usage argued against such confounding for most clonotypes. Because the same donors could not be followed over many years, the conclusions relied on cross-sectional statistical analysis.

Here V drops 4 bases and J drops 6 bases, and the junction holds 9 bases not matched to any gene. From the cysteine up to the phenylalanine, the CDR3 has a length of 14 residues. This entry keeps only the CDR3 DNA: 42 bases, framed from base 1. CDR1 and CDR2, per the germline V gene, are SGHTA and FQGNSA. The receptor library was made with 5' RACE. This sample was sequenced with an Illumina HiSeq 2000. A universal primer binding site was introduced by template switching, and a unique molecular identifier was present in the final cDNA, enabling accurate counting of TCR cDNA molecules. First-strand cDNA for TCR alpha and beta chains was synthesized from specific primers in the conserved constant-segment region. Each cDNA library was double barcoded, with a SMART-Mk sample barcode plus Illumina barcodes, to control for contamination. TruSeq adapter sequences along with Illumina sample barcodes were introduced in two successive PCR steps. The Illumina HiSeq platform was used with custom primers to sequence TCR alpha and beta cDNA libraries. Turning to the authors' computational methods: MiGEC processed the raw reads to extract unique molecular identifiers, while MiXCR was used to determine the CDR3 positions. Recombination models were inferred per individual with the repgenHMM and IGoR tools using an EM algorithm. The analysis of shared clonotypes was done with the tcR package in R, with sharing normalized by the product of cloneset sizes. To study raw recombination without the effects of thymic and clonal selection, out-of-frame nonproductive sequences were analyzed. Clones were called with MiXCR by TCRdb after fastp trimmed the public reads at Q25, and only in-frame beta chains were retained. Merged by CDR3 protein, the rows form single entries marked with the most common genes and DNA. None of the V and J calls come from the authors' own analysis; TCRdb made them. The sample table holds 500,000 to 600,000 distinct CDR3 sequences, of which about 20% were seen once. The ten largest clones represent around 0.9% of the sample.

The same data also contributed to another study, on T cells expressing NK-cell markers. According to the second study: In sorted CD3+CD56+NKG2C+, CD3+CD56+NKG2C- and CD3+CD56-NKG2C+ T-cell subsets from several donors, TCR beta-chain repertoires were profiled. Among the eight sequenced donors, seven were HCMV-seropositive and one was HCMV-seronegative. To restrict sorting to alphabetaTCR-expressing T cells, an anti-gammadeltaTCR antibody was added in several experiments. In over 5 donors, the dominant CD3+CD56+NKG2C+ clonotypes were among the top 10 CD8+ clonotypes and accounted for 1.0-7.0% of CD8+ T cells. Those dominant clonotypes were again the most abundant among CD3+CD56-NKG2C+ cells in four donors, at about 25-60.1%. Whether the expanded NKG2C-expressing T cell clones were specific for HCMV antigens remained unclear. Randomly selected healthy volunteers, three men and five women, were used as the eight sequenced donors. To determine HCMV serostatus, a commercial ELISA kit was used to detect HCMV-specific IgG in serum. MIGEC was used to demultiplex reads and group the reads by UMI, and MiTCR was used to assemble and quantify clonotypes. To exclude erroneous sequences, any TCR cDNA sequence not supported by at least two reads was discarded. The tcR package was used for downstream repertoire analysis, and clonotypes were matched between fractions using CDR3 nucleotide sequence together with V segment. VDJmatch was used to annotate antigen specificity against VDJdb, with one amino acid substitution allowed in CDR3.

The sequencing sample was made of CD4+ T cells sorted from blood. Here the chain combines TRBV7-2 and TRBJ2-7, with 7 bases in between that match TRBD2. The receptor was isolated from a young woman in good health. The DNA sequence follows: TGTGCCAGCAGCTCGTGGGCGGGAGTAGTCGAGCAGTACTTC. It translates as CASSSWAGVVEQYF.